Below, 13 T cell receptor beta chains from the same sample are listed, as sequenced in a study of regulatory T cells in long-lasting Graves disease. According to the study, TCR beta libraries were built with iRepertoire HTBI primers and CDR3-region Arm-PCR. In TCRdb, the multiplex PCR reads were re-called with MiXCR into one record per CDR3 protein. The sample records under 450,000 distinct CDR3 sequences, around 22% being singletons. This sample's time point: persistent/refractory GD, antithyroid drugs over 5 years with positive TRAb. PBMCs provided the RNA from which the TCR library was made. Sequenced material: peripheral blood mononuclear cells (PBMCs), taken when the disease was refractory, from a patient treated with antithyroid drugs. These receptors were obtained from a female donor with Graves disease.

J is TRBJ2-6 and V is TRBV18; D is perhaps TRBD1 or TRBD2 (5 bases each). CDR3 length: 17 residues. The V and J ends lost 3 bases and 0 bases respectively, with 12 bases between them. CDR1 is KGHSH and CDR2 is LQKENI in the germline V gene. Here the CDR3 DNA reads TGTGCCAGCTCACCGCCGGCCGGGACCTCTGGGGCCAACGTCCTGACTTTC. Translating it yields CASSPPAGTSGANVLTF.

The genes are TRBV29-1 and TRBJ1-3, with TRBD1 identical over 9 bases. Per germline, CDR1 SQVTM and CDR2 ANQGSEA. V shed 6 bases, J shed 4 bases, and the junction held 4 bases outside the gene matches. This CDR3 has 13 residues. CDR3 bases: TGCAGCGTCGGGACAGGGCGCGGAAACACCATATATTTT. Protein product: CSVGTGRGNTIYF.

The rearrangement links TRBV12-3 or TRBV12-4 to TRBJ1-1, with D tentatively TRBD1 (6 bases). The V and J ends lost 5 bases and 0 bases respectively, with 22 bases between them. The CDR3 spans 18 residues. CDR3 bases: TGTGCCAGCAGTCCCCTAGTTTTCAGGGGCCGGGTGAACACTGAAGCTTTCTTT. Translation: CASSPLVFRGRVNTEAFF.

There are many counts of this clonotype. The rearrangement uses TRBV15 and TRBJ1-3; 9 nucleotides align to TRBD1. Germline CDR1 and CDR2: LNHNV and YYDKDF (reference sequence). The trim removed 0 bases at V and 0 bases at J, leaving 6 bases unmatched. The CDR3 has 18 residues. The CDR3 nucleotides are TGTGCCACCAGCAGAGAACCGGGACAGGGCTTCTCTGGAAACACCATATATTTT. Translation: CATSREPGQGFSGNTIYF. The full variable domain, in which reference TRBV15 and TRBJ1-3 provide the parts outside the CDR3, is DAMVIQNPRYQVTQFGKPVTLSCSQTLNHNVMYWYQQKSSQAPKLLFHYYDKDFNNEADTPDNFQSRRPNTSFCFLDIRSPGLGDTAMYLCATSREPGQGFSGNTIYFGEGSWLTVV.

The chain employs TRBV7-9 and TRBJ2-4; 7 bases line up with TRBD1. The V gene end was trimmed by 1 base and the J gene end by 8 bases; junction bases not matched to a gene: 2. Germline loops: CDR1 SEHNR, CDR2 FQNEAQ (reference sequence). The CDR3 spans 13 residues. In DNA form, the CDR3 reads TGTGCCAGCAGCTTAGGGACAGGCTACATTCAGTACTTC. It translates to CASSLGTGYIQYF.

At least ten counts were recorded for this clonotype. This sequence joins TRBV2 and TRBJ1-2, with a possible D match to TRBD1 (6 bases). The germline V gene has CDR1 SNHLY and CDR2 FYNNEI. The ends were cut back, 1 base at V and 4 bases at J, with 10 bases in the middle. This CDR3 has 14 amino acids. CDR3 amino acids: CASSEGGAGYGYTF. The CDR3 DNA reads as TGTGCCAGCAGTGAAGGGGGGGCGGGCTATGGCTACACCTTC.

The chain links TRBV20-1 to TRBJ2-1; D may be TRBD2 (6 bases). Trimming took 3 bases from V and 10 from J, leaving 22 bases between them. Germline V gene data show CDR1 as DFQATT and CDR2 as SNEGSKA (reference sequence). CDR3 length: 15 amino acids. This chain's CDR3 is CSASLFAGPKLEQFF. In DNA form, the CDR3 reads TGCAGTGCTAGTCTCTTTGCGGGGCCTAAGCTGGAGCAGTTCTTC.

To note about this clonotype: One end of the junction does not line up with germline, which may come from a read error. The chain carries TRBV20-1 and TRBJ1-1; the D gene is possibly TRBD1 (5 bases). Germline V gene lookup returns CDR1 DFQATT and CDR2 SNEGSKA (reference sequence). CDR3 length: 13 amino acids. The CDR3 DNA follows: TGCAGTGCCAGAGCCCGGGGCTTAACTGAAGCTTTCTTT. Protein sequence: CSARARGLTEAFF.

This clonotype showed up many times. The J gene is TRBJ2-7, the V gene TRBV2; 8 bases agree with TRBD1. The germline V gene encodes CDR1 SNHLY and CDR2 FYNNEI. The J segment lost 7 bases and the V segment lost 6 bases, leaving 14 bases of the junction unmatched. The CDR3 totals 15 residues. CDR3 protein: CASSETGTGIREQYF. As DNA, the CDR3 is TGTGCCAGCAGCGAAACCGGGACAGGAATACGAGAGCAGTACTTC.

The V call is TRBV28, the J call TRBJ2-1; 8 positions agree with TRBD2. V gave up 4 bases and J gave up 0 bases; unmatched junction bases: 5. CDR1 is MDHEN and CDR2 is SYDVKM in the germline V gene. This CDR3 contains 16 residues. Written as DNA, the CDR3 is TGTGCCAGCAGTTCGGGGGGGACTAGCTCCTACAATGAGCAGTTCTTC. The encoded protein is CASSSGGTSSYNEQFF.

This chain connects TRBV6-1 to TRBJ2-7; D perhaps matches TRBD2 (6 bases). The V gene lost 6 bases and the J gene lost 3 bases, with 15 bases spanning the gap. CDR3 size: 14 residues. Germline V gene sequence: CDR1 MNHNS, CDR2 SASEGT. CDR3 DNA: TGTGCCAGCAGGTCACTGCGGAGGGGCTACGAGCAGTACTTC. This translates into CASRSLRRGYEQYF.

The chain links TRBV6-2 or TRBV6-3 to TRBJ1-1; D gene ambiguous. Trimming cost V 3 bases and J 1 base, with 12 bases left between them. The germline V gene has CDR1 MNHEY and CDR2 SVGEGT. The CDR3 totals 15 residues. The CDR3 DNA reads TGTGCCAGCAGTTATCCCTCAACACAGAACACTGAAGCTTTCTTT. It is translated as CASSYPSTQNTEAFF.

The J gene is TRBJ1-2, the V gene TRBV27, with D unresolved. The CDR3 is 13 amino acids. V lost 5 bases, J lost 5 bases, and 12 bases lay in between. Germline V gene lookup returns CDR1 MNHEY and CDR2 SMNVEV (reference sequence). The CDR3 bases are TGTGCCAGCAGTCTTACGGGTCGGTATGGCTACACCTTC. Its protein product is CASSLTGRYGYTF.